The 24 T cell receptor beta chains listed next were all sequenced from one sample in a study of T cells in tuberculosis. The protocol was immunoSEQ multiplex PCR, while the TCRdb copy is restricted to in-frame clones and leaves out a portion. Of more than 35,000 clones detected, 85% to 95% appear once; the ten largest clones hold roughly 7%. The specimen was PBMCs. The receptors were sampled from a donor between 10 and 35 years old with latent tuberculosis or without tuberculosis infection.

This sequence joins TRBV2 and TRBJ1-2; 9 nucleotides match TRBD1. V lost 6 bases and J lost 3; bases outside the gene matches: 17. The CDR3 loop spans 18 amino acids. The germline gives CDR1 SNHLY, CDR2 FYNNEI. CDR3 loop: CASREGQGNLMGYYGYTF. The DNA for the CDR3 is TGTGCCAGCAGGGAGGGACAGGGAAATTTGATGGGTTACTATGGCTACACCTTC.

V gene TRBV7-6 combines with J gene TRBJ1-5, with D tentatively TRBD1 (6 bases). CDR3 length equals 15 residues. Deletions cut 2 bases from V and 4 bases from J, with 12 bases between. CDR1 and CDR2 from the germline V gene are SGHVS and FNYEAQ. In DNA, the CDR3 is TGTGCCAGCAGCTTATGGTCAGGGGATAATCAGCCCCAGCATTTT. This sequence encodes CASSLWSGDNQPQHF. Full variable domain (rest looked up from reference TRBV7-6 and TRBJ1-5): GAGVSQSPRYKVTKRGQDVALRCDPISGHVSLYWYRQALGQGPEFLTYFNYEAQQDKSGLPNDRFSAERPEGSISTLTIQRTEQRDSAMYRCASSLWSGDNQPQHFGDGTRLSIL.

This chain links TRBV4-1 with TRBJ1-4, with 7 positions matching TRBD1. Germline V gene data show CDR1 as MGHRA and CDR2 as YSYEKL. The CDR3 is made up of 15 amino acids. Trimming at V came to 1 base and at J to 8 bases, leaving 7 bases not matched to a gene. The CDR3 nucleotides read TGCGCCAGCAGCCAAGGTGACAGGGATTCAGAAAAACTGTTTTTT. Translation gives CASSQGDRDSEKLFF.

The V and J genes are TRBV7-9 and TRBJ1-1; 8 nucleotides line up with TRBD1. J was trimmed by 1 base and V by 6 bases; bases with no gene match: 7. The CDR3 runs 15 residues. Germline V lookup: CDR1 SEHNR, CDR2 FQNEAQ (reference sequence). CDR3 nucleotide sequence: TGTGCCAGCAGACCACCACAGGGGGGGAACACTGAAGCTTTCTTT. Protein: CASRPPQGGNTEAFF.

V and J are TRBV19 and TRBJ1-6; TRBD1 matches at 7 bases. With V trimmed by 8 bases and J by 7 bases, 11 bases remained unmatched. CDR3 length: 15 residues. CDR1 is LNHDA, CDR2 SQIVND, per germline (reference sequence). This chain's CDR3 is CASGTPAGGNSPLHF. CDR3 DNA sequence: TGTGCCAGTGGGACTCCGGCAGGGGGAAATTCACCCCTCCACTTT.

The rearrangement links TRBV6-1 to TRBJ1-2; 7 bases agree with TRBD1. The V gene's germline CDR1 is MNHNS and CDR2 SASEGT. J was trimmed by 4 bases and V by 2 bases; bases with no gene match: 10. The CDR3 spans 16 residues. CDR3 amino acids: CASSERAPTGFYGYTF. The CDR3 nucleotides are TGTGCCAGCAGTGAAAGGGCTCCGACAGGGTTCTATGGCTACACCTTC.

The CDR3 DNA follows: TGCGCCAGCAGCGTCGCACAGGGGGCGCGTCTCACTGAAGCTTTCTTT. As protein: CASSVAQGARLTEAFF. The V call is TRBV5-1, the J call TRBJ1-1; TRBD1 matches 9 bases. Germline V gene sequence: CDR1 SGHRS, CDR2 YFSETQ. Trimming cost V 4 bases and J 4 bases; bases outside gene matches: 11. The CDR3 has 16 amino acids. The full variable domain, its missing parts supplied by reference TRBV5-1 and TRBJ1-1, is KAGVTQTPRYLIKTRGQQVTLSCSPISGHRSVSWYQQTPGQGLQFLFEYFSETQRNKGNFPGRFSGRQFSNSRSEMNVSTLELGDSALYLCASSVAQGARLTEAFFGQGTRLTVV.

The chain employs TRBV2 and TRBJ1-5; 11 bases map to TRBD1. The CDR3 spans 14 residues. Germline lookup yields CDR1 SNHLY and CDR2 FYNNEI. The V gene end was trimmed by 6 bases and the J gene end by 4 bases; junction bases not matched to a gene: 2. CDR3 in DNA: TGTGCCAGCAGCGGGACAGGGGGAAATCAGCCCCAGCATTTT. Its protein is CASSGTGGNQPQHF.

This sequence joins TRBV6-5 and TRBJ1-5, with 9 positions matching TRBD1. This CDR3 spans 15 amino acids. The germline V gene has CDR1 MNHEY and CDR2 SVGAGI. With V trimmed by 7 bases and J by 7 bases, 11 bases remained unmatched. The CDR3 here is CASTAGTGNGQPQHF. The DNA of the CDR3 is TGTGCCAGCACCGCCGGGACAGGGAATGGACAGCCCCAGCATTTT.

This rearrangement joins TRBV5-4 to TRBJ2-7; 7 bases match TRBD2. CDR3 length: 12 amino acids. The junction had 6 bases not matched to a gene; V was cut back by 6 bases and J by 6 bases. The germline CDR1 and CDR2 sequences are SGHNT and YYREEE (reference sequence). The CDR3 here is CASNIPGGEQYF. CDR3 bases: TGTGCCAGCAACATACCGGGGGGCGAGCAGTACTTC.

This clone came up a few times. The V and J genes are TRBV29-1 and TRBJ2-6, with D unresolved. V was clipped by 0 bases and J by 2 bases, with 5 bases between them. There are 14 residues in the CDR3. From germline, CDR1 is SQVTM and CDR2 ANQGSEA. CDR3 in DNA: TGCAGCGTTGAAGATCCTCCTGGGGCCAACGTCCTGACTTTC. Translating gives CSVEDPPGANVLTF.

This chain connects TRBV7-9 to TRBJ2-3, with a weak D call TRBD2 (5 bases). V was cut by 3 bases and J by 3 bases, with 19 bases left in between. Germline V gives CDR1 SEHNR, CDR2 FQNEAQ (reference sequence). CDR3 length: 17 residues. The CDR3 region has the DNA TGTGCCAGCAGCTTCTCGCTCTGGGTCCGCGGGACAGATACGCAGTATTTT. This translates into CASSFSLWVRGTDTQYF.

The chain couples TRBV30 to TRBJ2-7; TRBD1 matches 10 bases. Trimming removed 5 bases from V and 5 bases from J; junction bases left unmatched: 3. Germline assignment: CDR1 GTSNPN and CDR2 SVGIG (reference sequence). This CDR3 has 12 residues. CDR3 sequence: CAWAGTGDEQYF. DNA of the CDR3: TGTGCCTGGGCCGGGACAGGGGACGAGCAGTACTTC.

The chain combines TRBV19 with TRBJ2-7; 10 nucleotides align to TRBD1. The CDR3 has 14 residues. The V segment lost 3 bases and the J segment 4 bases; nucleotides outside the gene matches: 3. Germline-derived CDR1 and CDR2 are LNHDA and SQIVND (reference sequence). As DNA, the CDR3 is TGTGCCAGTAGTATCGACAGGGGGCCGTACGAGCAGTACTTC. Its translation: CASSIDRGPYEQYF.

The rearrangement joins TRBV30 to TRBJ2-3; possibly TRBD2 for D (5 bases). The CDR3 runs 14 residues. Germline V gene data show CDR1 as GTSNPN and CDR2 as SVGIG (reference sequence). V was cut by 3 bases and J by 1 base, with 11 bases left in between. As DNA, the CDR3 is TGTGCCTGGAGCGTGAGGGCAGGCACAGATACGCAGTATTTT. This translates into CAWSVRAGTDTQYF. Filled out from reference TRBV30 and TRBJ2-3, the complete variable domain reads SQTIHQWPATLVQPVGSPLSLECTVEGTSNPNLYWYRQAAGRGLQLLFYSVGIGQISSEVPQNLSASRPQDRQFILSSKKLLLSDSGFYLCAWSVRAGTDTQYFGPGTRLTVL.

The chain joins TRBV5-1 to TRBJ1-1; 10 bases match TRBD1. Per germline, CDR1 SGHRS and CDR2 YFSETQ. The CDR3 has 17 residues. Trimming removed 4 bases from V and 3 bases from J; junction bases left unmatched: 12. CDR3 bases: TGCGCCAGCAGCGAGACCGGGACAGGGGTTCGATACACTGAAGCTTTCTTT. Its protein product is CASSETGTGVRYTEAFF.

The CDR3 nucleotides read TGTGCCAGTAGTATTTATGGAAACACCATATATTTT. Amino acid sequence: CASSIYGNTIYF. V usage is TRBV19 and J usage is TRBJ1-3; no clear D gene. Trimming removed 3 bases at V and 3 bases at J, with 3 bases between. Germline V gene sequence: CDR1 LNHDA, CDR2 SQIVND (reference sequence). The CDR3 runs 12 residues.

The rearrangement links TRBV25-1 to TRBJ2-1; 13 positions match TRBD2. The V and J ends lost 5 bases and 2 bases, in that order; junction bases with no gene match: 9. The length of the CDR3 is 18 residues. Germline V CDR1 and CDR2: MGHDK, SYGVNS. The CDR3 DNA is TGTGCCAGCAGTCGTTCCCTGACTAGCGGGGGGCCCTACAATGAGCAGTTCTTC. Translating gives CASSRSLTSGGPYNEQFF.

V is TRBV19 and J is TRBJ1-1, with D unclear. Germline CDR1 LNHDA, CDR2 SQIVND (reference sequence). The CDR3 length is 14 residues. V was clipped by 5 bases and J by 0 bases, with 10 bases between them. CDR3 DNA: TGTGCCAGTAGTCCCAACTTTATGAACACTGAAGCTTTCTTT. Amino acids: CASSPNFMNTEAFF.

The CDR3 DNA reads as TGTGCCAGCAGTTTTTCAGGGGCAACCAAAAACATTCAGTACTTC. As protein: CASSFSGATKNIQYF. The V and J genes are TRBV27 and TRBJ2-4, with D tentatively TRBD1 (6 bases). Germline V gene data show CDR1 as MNHEY and CDR2 as SMNVEV (reference sequence). V shed 3 bases and J shed 2 bases, with 11 bases lying between them. This CDR3 has 15 residues.

The chain combines TRBV4-1 with TRBJ2-7; D is perhaps TRBD1 (7 bases). The CDR3 sequence is 13 residues long. Germline CDR1 reads MGHRA; CDR2 reads YSYEKL. V shed 4 bases and J shed 7 bases, with 14 bases lying between them. The CDR3: CASSLNPGGEQYF. CDR3 DNA sequence: TGCGCCAGCAGCCTCAATCCAGGGGGGGAGCAGTACTTC.

The chain employs TRBV10-3 and TRBJ2-2; 9 bases line up with TRBD1. Germline CDR1 reads ENHRY; CDR2 reads SYGVKD. The junction had 12 bases not matched to a gene; V was cut back by 10 bases and J by 6 bases. This CDR3 contains 15 residues. CDR3 nucleotide sequence: TGTGCCACCGCTCCGGGACAGGGTATTCCCGGGGAGCTGTTTTTT. As protein: CATAPGQGIPGELFF.

J is TRBJ2-7 and V is TRBV7-9; D is possibly TRBD1 (5 bases). Germline V gives CDR1 SEHNR, CDR2 FQNEAQ (reference sequence). The V end lost 1 base, the J end lost 6 bases, and 10 bases lay between the germline ends. This CDR3 is 13 amino acids long. The CDR3 loop reads CASSLGGSGEQYF. The CDR3 nucleotides read TGTGCCAGCAGCTTAGGGGGCTCGGGCGAGCAGTACTTC.

V gene TRBV2 combines with J gene TRBJ2-7, with 8 bases identical to TRBD1. Germline CDR1 and CDR2: SNHLY and FYNNEI. The length of the CDR3 is 16 residues. V gave up 3 bases and J gave up 6 bases; unmatched junction bases: 13. Here the CDR3 reads CASSDTKRTGFAEQYF. The CDR3 DNA follows: TGTGCCAGCAGTGACACAAAGAGGACAGGGTTCGCCGAGCAGTACTTC.